The 31 T cell receptor beta chains given below trace back to one sample, sequenced in a study of T cell repertoires in cytomegalovirus infection. TCRdb re-derived calls from the reads in MiXCR, one entry per CDR3 protein. The sample shows some 450,000 distinct CDR3 sequences, approximately 30% of them seen only once. Sequenced material: PBMCs. Source of these receptors: a human donor in good health (CMV status not recorded). Some clones in this sample may be carry-over from other donors' samples.

Concerning this clonotype itself: This could be a read error, since a much larger clone is one nucleotide away. The chain recombines TRBV7-4 with TRBJ2-7; no definite D call. CDR3 size: 13 residues. Germline assignment: CDR1 SGHVT and CDR2 SQSDAQ. CDR3 in amino acids: CASSRSLDHEQCF. Written as DNA, the CDR3 is TGTGCCAGCAGCCGCAGTTTGGACCACGAGCAGTGCTTC.

This chain connects TRBV7-9 to TRBJ1-1, with no clear D. The length of the CDR3 is 13 residues. Germline CDR1 and CDR2: SEHNR and FQNEAQ (reference sequence). With 2 bases removed from V and 8 bases from J, the gap between germline ends came to 12 bases. For the CDR3, the DNA is TGTGCCAGCAGCTTAACTATGAACAGAGAAGCTTTCTTT. It codes for CASSLTMNREAFF.

The CDR3 spells CASSQATGHYNSPLHF. Here the CDR3 DNA reads TGCGCCAGCAGCCAAGCGACAGGCCACTATAATTCACCCCTCCACTTT. V and J are TRBV4-1 and TRBJ1-6, with D possibly matching TRBD1 (6 bases). V lost 1 base and J lost 3, with 10 bases in between. Germline CDR1 reads MGHRA; CDR2 reads YSYEKL. The CDR3 runs to 16 residues.

The chain is built from TRBV20-1 and TRBJ2-2; 8 positions agree with TRBD1. CDR3 length equals 13 residues. Germline CDR1 is DFQATT and CDR2 is SNEGSKA (reference sequence). With V trimmed by 2 bases and J by 5 bases, 1 base remained unmatched. The DNA for the CDR3 is TGCAGTGCTAGAAACAGGGGGACCGGGGAGCTGTTTTTT. Protein product: CSARNRGTGELFF.

This chain's CDR3 is CATSGGTLLSKPQHF. The CDR3 DNA reads as TGTGCCACCAGTGGAGGGACACTACTATCTAAGCCCCAGCATTTT. The chain joins TRBV19 to TRBJ1-5; a weak D match, TRBD1 (6 bases). This CDR3 spans 15 amino acids. Between the trimmed V and J ends, which lost 10 bases and 8 bases, there was a span of 24 bases. Germline assignment: CDR1 LNHDA and CDR2 SQIVND (reference sequence).

This clonotype was observed a few times. The chain combines TRBV11-3 with TRBJ2-5; D perhaps matches TRBD2 (5 bases). The germline V gene has CDR1 SGHNT and CDR2 YENEEA. Trimming cost V 5 bases and J 4 bases, with 14 bases left between them. The CDR3 length is 14 residues. The CDR3 DNA reads as TGTGCCAGCAGCCAGACTGATGGAGGAGAGACCCAGTACTTC. Protein sequence: CASSQTDGGETQYF. The full variable domain, its missing parts supplied by reference TRBV11-3 and TRBJ2-5, is EAGVVQSPRYKIIEKKQPVAFWCNPISGHNTLYWYLQNLGQGPELLIRYENEEAVDDSQLPKDRFSAERLKGVDSTLKIQPAELGDSAVYLCASSQTDGGETQYFGPGTRLLVL.

This clonotype was counted ten times or more. The chain links TRBV6-5 to TRBJ1-2, with 7 nucleotides matching TRBD1. CDR1 is MNHEY, CDR2 SVGAGI, per germline. J lost 4 bases, V lost 4 bases, and 3 bases had no gene match. The CDR3 covers 13 residues. CDR3 nucleotides: TGTGCCAGCAGTTGGACAGGACCCTATGGCTACACCTTC. Translating gives CASSWTGPYGYTF.

V usage is TRBV2 and J usage is TRBJ2-5; the D gene is possibly TRBD1 (6 bases). In germline, CDR1 is SNHLY, CDR2 FYNNEI. The CDR3 loop spans 15 amino acids. Trimming stripped 7 bases from V and 7 bases from J, with 22 bases between. CDR3 DNA: TGTGCCAGCAACCACCCCGGGACACCAATGGGGACCCAGTACTTC. It codes for CASNHPGTPMGTQYF.

This clonotype was recorded many times. The CDR3 loop reads CASLDSYEQYF. The CDR3 coding sequence is TGTGCCAGCCTAGACAGCTACGAGCAGTACTTC. The rearrangement joins TRBV6-1 to TRBJ2-7, with D perhaps TRBD1 (5 bases). The CDR3 is made up of 11 amino acids. Trimming pared 8 bases from V and 3 bases from J, leaving 8 bases between. CDR1 and CDR2 (germline): MNHNS, SASEGT.

This clonotype has at least ten counts. V and J are TRBV7-2 and TRBJ2-7, with a tentative D call TRBD1 (6 bases). Deletions cut 2 bases from V and 3 bases from J, with 17 bases between. Germline assignment: CDR1 SGHTA and CDR2 FQGNSA. This CDR3 has 16 residues. CDR3 sequence: CASSLRDGDNYYEQYF. The DNA of the CDR3 is TGTGCCAGCAGCTTAAGGGACGGGGACAATTACTACGAGCAGTACTTC.

In the case of this clonotype: Mismatch with germline at one junction end may stem from a read error. V usage is TRBV5-4 and J usage is TRBJ1-2; tentatively, D is TRBD1 (5 bases). The germline gives CDR1 SGHNT, CDR2 YYREEE (reference sequence). This CDR3 has 14 amino acids. The CDR3 DNA sequence: TGTGCCCGCAGCTCGGAAGTATGGGGGTTCGGCTACACCTTC. Encoded protein: CARSSEVWGFGYTF.

This clonotype was observed a few times. The chain recombines TRBV7-2 with TRBJ2-1; 7 positions agree with TRBD2. Trimming at V came to 3 bases and at J to 8 bases, leaving 10 bases not matched to a gene. The CDR3 is made up of 15 amino acids. Germline assignment: CDR1 SGHTA and CDR2 FQGNSA. In DNA form, the CDR3 reads TGTGCCAGCAGCTTCCCCCGGGGGAGGGGCGATGAGCAGTTCTTC. This codes for CASSFPRGRGDEQFF. The full variable domain, completed using reference TRBV7-2 and TRBJ2-1, is GAGVSQSPSNKVTEKGKDVELRCDPISGHTALYWYRQSLGQGLEFLIYFQGNSAPDKSGLPSDRFSAERTGGSVSTLTIQRTQQEDSAVYLCASSFPRGRGDEQFFGPGTRLTVL.

The V call is TRBV7-2, the J call TRBJ1-1, with D unclear. V lost 5 bases, J lost 0 bases, and 10 bases lay in between. Germline V CDR1 and CDR2: SGHTA, FQGNSA. The CDR3 sequence is 14 residues long. The CDR3 reads CASSPDGLNTEAFF. Here the CDR3 DNA reads TGTGCCAGCAGCCCAGACGGACTGAACACTGAAGCTTTCTTT.

There are many counts of this clonotype. The chain employs TRBV6-1 and TRBJ2-1, with TRBD1 identical over 9 bases. The CDR3 is 17 residues long. Germline V gene data show CDR1 as MNHNS and CDR2 as SASEGT. Losses at the gene ends were 3 bases for V and 5 bases for J; bases not matched to a gene: 11. The CDR3 here is CASSDSEFRTGDNEQFF. The CDR3 bases are TGTGCCAGCAGTGACTCCGAATTTAGGACAGGGGACAATGAGCAGTTCTTC.

Comment on this clonotype: A read error may be the cause here, since a much bigger clone is one base away. The chain links TRBV7-2 to TRBJ2-3, with D possibly being TRBD2 (5 bases). Germline V gives CDR1 SGHTA, CDR2 FQGNSA. The CDR3 is 16 residues long. This CDR3 is CSSSLTSLTGTDTQYF. CDR3 nucleotides: TGTTCCAGCAGCCTAACTAGTCTGACTGGCACAGATACGCAGTATTTT.

The chain combines TRBV19 with TRBJ1-2; 8 positions match TRBD1. The V and J ends lost 6 bases and 7 bases, in that order; junction bases with no gene match: 4. From germline, CDR1 is LNHDA and CDR2 SQIVND (reference sequence). CDR3 length equals 12 residues. The CDR3 sequence is CASRQGASGYTF. Written as DNA, the CDR3 is TGTGCCAGTAGGCAGGGGGCGTCTGGCTACACCTTC.

V and J are TRBV7-9 and TRBJ2-3; TRBD2 matches at 9 bases. CDR3 length: 16 residues. V trimming: 2 bases; J trimming: 1 base; junction bases outside the gene matches: 4. Germline CDR1 is SEHNR and CDR2 is FQNEAQ (reference sequence). CDR3 DNA: TGTGCCAGCAGCTTAAGTGCGGGGGGGGGCACAGATACGCAGTATTTT. Its protein product is CASSLSAGGGTDTQYF.

This clonotype was counted only a few times. This chain connects TRBV15 to TRBJ2-3; the D gene is possibly TRBD2 (5 bases). This CDR3 has 13 residues. V was shortened by 11 bases and J by 2 bases, with 14 bases between the two germline ends. Per the germline V gene, CDR1 is LNHNV and CDR2 is YYDKDF (reference sequence). The CDR3: CAVGGHFTDTQYF. The CDR3 bases are TGTGCCGTCGGCGGGCACTTCACAGATACGCAGTATTTT.

The table lists this clonotype with a few counts. The chain is built from TRBV7-2 and TRBJ2-3, with 11 nucleotides matching TRBD2. There are 18 residues in the CDR3. The germline V gene has CDR1 SGHTA and CDR2 FQGNSA. J lost 0 bases, V lost 2 bases, and 7 bases had no gene match. For the CDR3, the DNA is TGTGCCAGCAGCTTAAATCCTAGCGGGGGGTTTAGCACAGATACGCAGTATTTT. Its translation is CASSLNPSGGFSTDTQYF.

This clonotype was seen more than once but under ten times. The chain is built from TRBV27 and TRBJ2-1; possibly TRBD1 or TRBD2 for D (6 bases each). CDR1 MNHEY and CDR2 SMNVEV come from the germline V gene (reference sequence). With 3 bases removed from V and 9 bases from J, the gap between germline ends came to 9 bases. This CDR3 comprises 12 residues. CDR3 protein: CASSFWGAEQFF. In DNA, the CDR3 is TGTGCCAGCAGTTTTTGGGGGGCTGAGCAGTTCTTC.

This chain uses TRBV4-2 with TRBJ1-4; D may be TRBD1 (5 bases). Per germline, CDR1 LGHNA and CDR2 YNFKEQ. CDR3 length equals 15 residues. V lost 4 bases to trimming and J lost 3 bases, with 12 bases between them. CDR3 protein: CASSPEGPANEKLFF. CDR3 coding DNA: TGTGCCAGCAGCCCCGAGGGGCCGGCTAATGAAAAACTGTTTTTT.

Details on this clonotype: Given a much more abundant clone one base away, this may be a read error. This sequence joins TRBV6-1 and TRBJ1-2; D call uncertain. The CDR3 spans 15 residues. Germline V gene lookup returns CDR1 MNHNS and CDR2 SASEGT. The CDR3, as DNA: TGTGCCAGCATCAGAATTGAGACGGATCACTATGACTACACCTTC. This encodes CASIRIETDHYDYTF.

This clonotype was counted a few times. The V and J genes are TRBV4-1 and TRBJ2-3, with 7 positions matching TRBD1. With V trimmed by 2 bases and J by 1 base, 6 bases remained unmatched. CDR1 is MGHRA, CDR2 YSYEKL, per germline. This CDR3 has 16 residues. The CDR3 loop reads CASSQTQGFGTDTQYF. The DNA of the CDR3 is TGCGCCAGCAGCCAAACACAGGGGTTTGGCACAGATACGCAGTATTTT.

This clonotype turned up a few times. The chain combines TRBV7-2 with TRBJ1-1; 9 positions match TRBD1. CDR3 length equals 14 residues. Unmatched junction bases numbered 8, after V lost 8 bases and J lost 4 bases. Looked up from germline, CDR1 is SGHTA and CDR2 is FQGNSA. DNA of the CDR3: TGTGCCAGCTCCACAGGGGGCGCAGGCACTGAAGCTTTCTTT. It is translated as CASSTGGAGTEAFF. Supplemented by reference TRBV7-2 and TRBJ1-1, the full variable domain reads GAGVSQSPSNKVTEKGKDVELRCDPISGHTALYWYRQSLGQGLEFLIYFQGNSAPDKSGLPSDRFSAERTGGSVSTLTIQRTQQEDSAVYLCASSTGGAGTEAFFGQGTRLTVV.

The chain uses TRBV12-3 or TRBV12-4 and TRBJ1-2; TRBD1 aligns across 9 bases. Germline trimming cut 3 bases from V and 8 bases from J; bases unmatched to any gene: 10. This CDR3 spans 15 amino acids. In DNA, the CDR3 is TGTGCCAGCAGTTTCCCGGGACAGGGTAATGAGGGCTACACCTTC. This translates into CASSFPGQGNEGYTF.

Note on this clonotype: A much larger clonotype is one base distant, so this may be a read error. The chain has TRBV7-2 and TRBJ2-2; a possible D gene is TRBD2 (6 bases). CDR1 SGHTA and CDR2 FQGNSA come from the germline V gene. The CDR3 consists of 16 residues. Trimming removed 5 bases from V and 6 bases from J, with 19 bases in between. The CDR3 DNA sequence: TGTGCCAGCAGCCCGACTTGGCCGGGGGTCCCCGGGGAGCTGTTTTTT. It codes for CASSPTWPGVPGELFF.

The V and J genes are TRBV2 and TRBJ2-7; TRBD2 might be the D (6 bases). The CDR3 has 13 residues. V lost 5 bases to trimming and J lost 5 bases, with 13 bases between them. Per the germline V gene, CDR1 is SNHLY and CDR2 is FYNNEI. The CDR3 DNA sequence: TGTGCCAGCAGTATAGGGTTAGCGGACGAGCAGTACTTC. Translating it yields CASSIGLADEQYF.

This clonotype has just a few counts. The V call is TRBV19, the J call TRBJ1-5; no clear D gene. Deletions cut 6 bases from V and 0 bases from J, with 12 bases between. CDR1 is LNHDA, CDR2 SQIVND, per germline (reference sequence). The CDR3 extends over 15 amino acids. The CDR3 DNA is TGTGCCAGTAGAAGGGAGGCCAGTAGCAATCAGCCCCAGCATTTT. Translating it yields CASRREASSNQPQHF.

This clonotype was recorded only once. J is TRBJ2-5 and V is TRBV5-5, with TRBD2 matching 7 bases. The trim removed 7 bases at V and 5 bases at J, leaving 11 bases unmatched. CDR1 SGHKS and CDR2 YYEKEE come from the germline V gene (reference sequence). CDR3 length: 14 residues. CDR3 sequence reads: CASAFAGGWETQYF. The CDR3 DNA follows: TGTGCCAGCGCCTTCGCCGGGGGGTGGGAGACCCAGTACTTC.

The chain joins TRBV7-3 to TRBJ1-1; D is possibly TRBD1 (5 bases). The length of the CDR3 is 13 residues. V dropped 5 bases and J dropped 7 bases, with 14 bases sitting between them. Germline V CDR1 and CDR2: SGHTA, FQGTGA. CDR3 coding DNA: TGTGCCAGCAGCCTGGGCTTCGGGGGTGAAGCTTTCTTT. It is translated as CASSLGFGGEAFF.

The chain has TRBV11-2 and TRBJ1-2; a possible D gene is TRBD1 (6 bases). Germline values: CDR1 SGHAT, CDR2 FQNNGV. V lost 5 bases and J lost 5, with 24 bases in between. This CDR3 has 17 residues. CDR3 bases: TGTGCCAGCAGCGCACCGGTCGGGGACACGGACGGGTATGGCTACACCTTC. Its protein product is CASSAPVGDTDGYGYTF.